This TCR beta chain was observed in a study of cytomegalovirus exposure and HLA in healthy donors. Study conclusions and caveats: Most subjects had HLA-A and HLA-B alleles reportedly predicted accurately by TCR beta sequences.

A note on this clone: Its matching antigen is unknown.

CDR1 is SGHNT and CDR2 is YYREEE in the germline V gene (reference sequence). Trimming took 0 bases from V and 5 from J; bases not matched to a gene: 4. The CDR3 totals 14 residues. 60 Vbeta and 13 Jbeta primers were used in PCR. The data were produced by immunoSEQ multiplex PCR, yet TCRdb's version contains in-frame clones alone and is incomplete. The data show 55,000 to 75,000 clones, 75% seen once. Material for sequencing was PBMCs. J is TRBJ2-5 and V is TRBV5-4, with 7 bases that match TRBD1. The sequence was collected from a woman aged 25 to 45 in good health and CMV-seropositive. The CDR3, as DNA: TGTGCCAGCAGCTTGGAGGACAGGAGGGAGACCCAGTACTTC. Protein sequence: CASSLEDRRETQYF.